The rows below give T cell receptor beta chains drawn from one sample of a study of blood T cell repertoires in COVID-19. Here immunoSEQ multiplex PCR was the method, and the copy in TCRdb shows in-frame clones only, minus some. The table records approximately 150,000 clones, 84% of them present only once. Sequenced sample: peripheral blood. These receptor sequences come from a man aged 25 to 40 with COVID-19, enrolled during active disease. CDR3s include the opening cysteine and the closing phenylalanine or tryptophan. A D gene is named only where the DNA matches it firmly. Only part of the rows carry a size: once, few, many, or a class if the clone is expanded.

cdr3_nt: TGTGCCAGCAGGGTATCCAGGGGAAATCAGCCCCAGCATTTT; cdr3_aa: CASRVSRGNQPQHF; v_call: TRBV27; d_call: NA; j_call: TRBJ1-5; clone_size: NA
cdr3_nt: TGTGCCAGCAGCTCAACCTACGAGCAGTACTTC; cdr3_aa: CASSSTYEQYF; v_call: TRBV5-6; d_call: NA; j_call: TRBJ2-7; clone_size: NA
cdr3_nt: TGTGCCAGCTCACCCGTCGGGGTTGCCTCACGCTCTACGAATTCACCCCTCCACTTT; cdr3_aa: CASSPVGVASRSTNSPLHF; v_call: TRBV18; d_call: NA; j_call: TRBJ1-6; clone_size: NA
cdr3_nt: TGTGCCAGCAGTATAGGGACAGGGCAGTACAATGAGCAGTTCTTC; cdr3_aa: CASSIGTGQYNEQFF; v_call: TRBV28; d_call: TRBD1; j_call: TRBJ2-1; clone_size: few
cdr3_nt: TGTGCCAGTAGTGTATGGTGGACTAGCGGACAAGAGACCCAGTACTTC; cdr3_aa: CASSVWWTSGQETQYF; v_call: TRBV19; d_call: TRBD2; j_call: TRBJ2-5; clone_size: NA
cdr3_nt: TGTGCCAGCAGATATGACAGGGTAGGGGGCTACACCTTC; cdr3_aa: CASRYDRVGGYTF; v_call: TRBV6-5; d_call: TRBD1; j_call: TRBJ1-2; clone_size: NA
cdr3_nt: TGTGCCAGTAGTATAGTGCGGCCCGAGCCCAATGAGCAGTTCTTC; cdr3_aa: CASSIVRPEPNEQFF; v_call: TRBV19; d_call: NA; j_call: TRBJ2-1; clone_size: NA
cdr3_nt: TGTGCCAGCAGCTCCTCGGGGACTGAAGCTTTCTTT; cdr3_aa: CASSSSGTEAFF; v_call: TRBV9; d_call: NA; j_call: TRBJ1-1; clone_size: NA
cdr3_nt: TGTGCCACCAGCAGGGGAGACAGGGCCGGGGACACTGAAGCTTTCTTT; cdr3_aa: CATSRGDRAGDTEAFF; v_call: TRBV15; d_call: TRBD1; j_call: TRBJ1-1; clone_size: NA
cdr3_nt: TGTGCCATCAGTGAGCGACAGCATAGCAATCAGCCCCAGCATTTT; cdr3_aa: CAISERQHSNQPQHF; v_call: TRBV10-3; d_call: NA; j_call: TRBJ1-5; clone_size: few
cdr3_nt: TGTGCCAGCAGCTCAGGACAGAACACTGAAGCTTTCTTT; cdr3_aa: CASSSGQNTEAFF; v_call: TRBV7-3; d_call: NA; j_call: TRBJ1-1; clone_size: NA
cdr3_nt: TGTGCCAGTAGCTTCTCAGGGGCCTATGGCTACACCTTC; cdr3_aa: CASSFSGAYGYTF; v_call: TRBV19; d_call: NA; j_call: TRBJ1-2; clone_size: NA
cdr3_nt: TGTGCCAGCAGCTTAAATATCGACGAGACGGGAGGGACTACAGATACGCAGTATTTT; cdr3_aa: CASSLNIDETGGTTDTQYF; v_call: TRBV7-6; d_call: TRBD2; j_call: TRBJ2-3; clone_size: few
cdr3_nt: TGTGCCAGCAGTTGGACAGGGGGCATTAGTGGCTACACCTTC; cdr3_aa: CASSWTGGISGYTF; v_call: TRBV28; d_call: TRBD1; j_call: TRBJ1-2; clone_size: NA
cdr3_nt: TGTGCCAGCAGTTACGCGGCGGGAGCCAAAAACATTCAGTACTTC; cdr3_aa: CASSYAAGAKNIQYF; v_call: TRBV6-2/TRBV6-3; d_call: NA; j_call: TRBJ2-4; clone_size: NA
cdr3_nt: TGCGCCAGCAGCCCCGGACAGGGGCCCAAGGAGCAGTACTTC; cdr3_aa: CASSPGQGPKEQYF; v_call: TRBV4-3; d_call: TRBD1; j_call: TRBJ2-7; clone_size: NA